The T cell receptor (beta chain) described here comes from a study of vaccination and CD4 T cells after COVID-19. Study at large: Each convalescent patient was PCR positive for SARS-CoV-2 on nasal swab; eight to ten cases were mild and one severe. Sampling after COVID took place at a median of around 91 days (range 35 to 161) following diagnosis.

The CDR3 spans 14 residues. Germline assignment: CDR1 MNHEY and CDR2 SMNVEV (reference sequence). After removal of 11 bases from V and 4 bases from J, the junction contained 10 bases not matched to a gene. In TCRdb, the PCR reads were re-called with MiXCR into one record per CDR3 protein. Among about 21,000 distinct CDR3 sequences listed, under 75% were seen once. In this sample, this clonotype turned up a few times. This material consisted of CD4+ T cells from blood, taken before SARS-CoV-2 vaccination. The clonotype comes from a human donor who had recovered from COVID-19. This chain uses TRBV27 with TRBJ1-2, with 10 bases aligning to TRBD1. The CDR3 region has the DNA TGTGCCCCCCTGGGGGGACAGGGGTTCTATGGCTACACCTTC. Its translation is CAPLGGQGFYGYTF.